The 30 T cell receptor beta chains reported below all come from one sample, sequenced in a study of metastatic and nonmetastatic thyroid tumors. From the PCR reads, TCRdb re-called clones with MiXCR. This sample yields about 34,000 clones, of which over 15% are seen a single time; 5.5% to 7.5% belongs to the top ten. No treatment of any kind had been given to any patient before thyroid surgery. Sequencing input: blood. Every receptor here comes from a female donor with papillary thyroid cancer or a benign thyroid nodule (not recorded which). Some clones in this sample may be carry-over from other donors' samples.

This clone has at least ten counts. The chain combines TRBV6-2 or TRBV6-3 with TRBJ2-1; no firm D call. Trimming took off 8 bases at V and 1 base at J, with 18 bases between the two ends. Germline-derived CDR1 and CDR2 are MNHEY and SVGEGT. This CDR3 has 16 amino acids. CDR3 residues: CASQTRSLQSYNEQFF. The CDR3 DNA reads TGTGCCAGCCAGACGAGGAGTCTTCAATCCTACAATGAGCAGTTCTTC.

This clone has only one observation. The chain carries TRBV20-1 and TRBJ1-4; 10 bases line up with TRBD1. The CDR3 consists of 14 residues. V shed 5 bases, J shed 5 bases, and the junction held 5 bases outside the gene matches. The germline V gene encodes CDR1 DFQATT and CDR2 SNEGSKA (reference sequence). The CDR3 nucleotides read TGCAGTGCTGGACAGGGGGGGACAAATGAAAAACTGTTTTTT. Residues: CSAGQGGTNEKLFF.

This clone was seen a handful of times. A read error may produce the germline difference seen at one junction end. The chain couples TRBV28 to TRBJ2-1; weak D call: TRBD1 (6 bases). The germline CDR1 and CDR2 sequences are MDHEN and SYDVKM. This CDR3 contains 16 residues. The CDR3: CASIDMWGQVNNEQFF. The CDR3 bases are TGTGCCAGCATCGATATGTGGGGACAAGTTAACAATGAACAGTTCTTC.

This clone was seen repeatedly, ten times or more. The chain links TRBV18 to TRBJ1-1; D call uncertain. The V end was cut by 0 bases, the J end by 7 bases, with 6 bases between. This CDR3 has 12 residues. Germline CDR1 reads KGHSH; CDR2 reads LQKENI. The CDR3 is CASSPPLREAFF. Here the CDR3 DNA reads TGTGCCAGCTCACCACCTCTTCGTGAAGCTTTCTTT.

The V gene is TRBV11-2, the J gene TRBJ2-6; 7 bases line up with TRBD2. The germline V gene encodes CDR1 SGHAT and CDR2 FQNNGV. CDR3 size: 19 residues. Unmatched junction bases numbered 15, after V lost 7 bases and J lost 0 bases. The CDR3 here is CASIHTKGLRNSGANVLTF. For the CDR3, the DNA is TGTGCCAGCATCCATACAAAGGGACTACGAAACTCTGGGGCCAACGTCCTGACTTTC.

The table lists this clone with a few counts. V is TRBV6-1 and J is TRBJ1-2; D ambiguous. Germline values: CDR1 MNHNS, CDR2 SASEGT. Deletions cut 6 bases from V and 8 bases from J, with 16 bases between. There are 13 residues in the CDR3. CDR3 in amino acids: CASRSNSVHGYTF. CDR3 bases: TGTGCCAGCAGGTCTAACAGTGTGCACGGCTACACCTTC.

A remark on this clone: A read error may explain this, as a much larger clone is one base away. The rearrangement links TRBV20-1 to TRBJ1-1; a weak D match, TRBD1 (6 bases). Looked up from germline, CDR1 is DFQATT and CDR2 is SNEGSKA (reference sequence). V was shortened by 2 bases and J by 6 bases, with 13 bases between the two germline ends. The CDR3 is made up of 13 amino acids. This CDR3 is CSARRGRFAEAFF. For the CDR3, the DNA is TGCAGTGCTAGAAGGGGGAGGTTCGCTGAAGCTTTCTTT.

This clone was counted many times. The V call is TRBV4-3, the J call TRBJ1-5, with 8 bases identical to TRBD1. The junction had 14 bases not matched to a gene; V was cut back by 4 bases and J by 0 bases. The CDR3 runs 19 residues. Germline CDR1 is LGHNA and CDR2 is YSLEER. The CDR3 nucleotides are TGCGCCAGCAGCCTGGGGGTCACAGGGGGGCATCATAGCAATCAGCCCCAGCATTTT. Encoded protein: CASSLGVTGGHHSNQPQHF.

This clone is deemed medium-sized. The V call is TRBV28, the J call TRBJ2-7, with D possibly matching TRBD2 (6 bases). The CDR3 covers 13 residues. Trimming cost V 7 bases and J 3 bases, with 13 bases left between them. The germline V gene has CDR1 MDHEN and CDR2 SYDVKM. CDR3 nucleotides: TGTGCCAGCAAGGCTAGCGTACACTACGAGCAGTACTTC. Amino acid sequence: CASKASVHYEQYF.

This clone occurred many times. The chain is built from TRBV2 and TRBJ1-3, with D uncertain. The length of the CDR3 is 14 residues. Per germline, CDR1 SNHLY and CDR2 FYNNEI. V was clipped by 8 bases and J by 3 bases, with 14 bases between them. The CDR3 region is CASLRAENGNTIYF. The CDR3 nucleotides read TGTGCCAGCCTTCGCGCAGAGAATGGAAACACCATATATTTT.

This clone has at least ten counts. The chain joins TRBV7-6 to TRBJ2-6; D is perhaps TRBD2 (7 bases). This CDR3 comprises 15 residues. Germline values: CDR1 SGHVS, CDR2 FNYEAQ. The V end was cut by 5 bases, the J end by 2 bases, with 10 bases between. CDR3 DNA: TGTGCCAGCAGCAGGGGGACTACTGGGGCCAACGTCCTGACTTTC. It codes for CASSRGTTGANVLTF.

The CDR3 protein is CASGLAGASYNEQFF. The CDR3 nucleotides read TGCGCCAGCGGACTAGCGGGAGCCTCCTACAATGAGCAGTTCTTC. This rearrangement joins TRBV10-2 to TRBJ2-1, with 13 bases matching TRBD2. The CDR3 runs 15 residues. CDR1 is WSHSY, CDR2 SAAADI, per germline. V trimming: 8 bases; J trimming: 0 bases; junction bases outside the gene matches: 1.

J is TRBJ2-7 and V is TRBV7-9; D gene uncertain. Trimming shortened V by 5 bases and J by 5 bases, and 10 bases separated the two germline ends. CDR1 and CDR2 (germline): SEHNR, FQNEAQ (reference sequence). The CDR3 sequence is 12 residues long. CDR3 amino acids: CASSLSPHEQYF. CDR3 coding DNA: TGTGCCAGCAGCCTTAGTCCCCACGAGCAGTACTTC. The variable domain in full, completed from reference TRBV7-9 and TRBJ2-7, reads DTGVSQNPRHKITKRGQNVTFRCDPISEHNRLYWYRQTLGQGPEFLTYFQNEAQLEKSRLLSDRFSAERPKGSFSTLEIQRTEQGDSAMYLCASSLSPHEQYFGPGTRLTVT.

This clone was counted many times. V is TRBV5-5 and J is TRBJ2-3; TRBD1 matches 11 bases. Germline loops: CDR1 SGHKS, CDR2 YYEKEE (reference sequence). Unmatched junction bases numbered 6, after V lost 2 bases and J lost 4 bases. The CDR3 extends over 16 amino acids. The CDR3 nucleotides read TGTGCCAGCAGCTTCGGTGGGACAGGGGGAGCAGATACGCAGTATTTT. Its translation: CASSFGGTGGADTQYF.

CDR3 in amino acids: CASSNNPHQHGGTDTQYF. CDR3 coding DNA: TGTGCCAGCTCAAATAACCCACACCAACACGGTGGCACAGATACGCAGTATTTT. The chain uses TRBV6-2 or TRBV6-3 and TRBJ2-3; D call uncertain. Germline values: CDR1 MNHEY, CDR2 SVGEGT. V was cut by 8 bases and J by 1 base, with 25 bases left in between. The CDR3 runs to 18 residues.

The rearrangement uses TRBV4-2 and TRBJ2-7; 11 nucleotides match TRBD2. This CDR3 comprises 16 residues. The V gene end was trimmed by 3 bases and the J gene end by 1 base; junction bases not matched to a gene: 5. Germline V CDR1 and CDR2: LGHNA, YNFKEQ. The CDR3: CASSQGLAGGSYEQYF. CDR3 nucleotide sequence: TGTGCCAGCAGCCAGGGGCTAGCGGGAGGTTCCTACGAGCAGTACTTC.

At least ten counts were recorded for this clone. The V call is TRBV24-1, the J call TRBJ2-2; 8 positions match TRBD2. J gave up 6 bases and V 7 bases, and 0 bases lay outside the gene matches. The CDR3 is 12 residues long. CDR1 and CDR2 from the germline V gene are KGHDR and SFDVKD. The CDR3 DNA reads as TGTGCCACCAGGCGGGAGGCCGGGGAGCTGTTTTTT. This translates into CATRREAGELFF.

This clone came up many times. In the same sample, other DNA sequences code for this CDR3. The chain is built from TRBV6-1 and TRBJ1-1, with 7 bases that match TRBD1. V shed 7 bases and J 3 bases; nucleotides not matched to a gene: 11. Germline V gene sequence: CDR1 MNHNS, CDR2 SASEGT. The CDR3 has 15 residues. CDR3 in DNA: TGTGCCAGCATCGAGAACAGGGGCAAGGACACTGAAGCTTTCTTT. Amino acid sequence: CASIENRGKDTEAFF.

Many counts were recorded for this clone. The chain combines TRBV15 with TRBJ1-3, with D maybe TRBD1 (5 bases). CDR3 size: 14 residues. V lost 5 bases and J 1 base, leaving 9 bases between the germline ends. The germline CDR1 and CDR2 sequences are LNHNV and YYDKDF (reference sequence). The CDR3 reads CATSLRGSGNTIYF. CDR3 coding DNA: TGTGCCACCAGCTTGCGGGGGTCTGGAAACACCATATATTTT.

This clone was found many times. J is TRBJ1-1 and V is TRBV6-1, with D possibly being TRBD1 (5 bases). This CDR3 is built from 13 residues. CDR1 MNHNS and CDR2 SASEGT come from the germline V gene. Between the trimmed V and J ends, which lost 7 bases and 7 bases, there was a span of 16 bases. The CDR3, as DNA: TGTGCCAGCACTCTTAACGACGGGGGTGAAGCTTTCTTT. Translation gives CASTLNDGGEAFF.

The rearrangement links TRBV12-3 or TRBV12-4 to TRBJ1-2; tentative D call: TRBD1 (6 bases). With 5 bases removed from V and 2 bases from J, the gap between germline ends came to 12 bases. This CDR3 region has 14 residues. CDR3 nucleotide sequence: TGTGCCAGCAGTCCAAATGGACAGAACTATGGCTACACCTTC. Amino acid sequence: CASSPNGQNYGYTF.

V is TRBV20-1 and J is TRBJ1-5; no firm D call. V lost 0 bases to trimming and J lost 0 bases, with 12 bases between them. The CDR3 consists of 16 residues. Germline CDR1 is DFQATT and CDR2 is SNEGSKA (reference sequence). The CDR3 protein is CSARDMSRNSNQPQHF. The DNA for the CDR3 is TGCAGTGCTAGAGATATGTCACGAAATAGCAATCAGCCCCAGCATTTT.

This clone was detected ten times or more. The chain links TRBV20-1 to TRBJ2-4; no definite D call. This CDR3 has 13 amino acids. Germline CDR1 is DFQATT and CDR2 is SNEGSKA (reference sequence). The V and J ends lost 2 bases and 0 bases respectively, with 5 bases between them. The CDR3 loop is CSARKVAKNIQYF. CDR3 nucleotides: TGCAGTGCTAGAAAAGTAGCCAAAAACATTCAGTACTTC.

This clone was picked up many times. This chain joins TRBV7-2 and TRBJ2-7; 7 bases agree with TRBD2. Germline V gene data show CDR1 as SGHTA and CDR2 as FQGNSA. The CDR3 totals 15 residues. Losses at the gene ends were 0 bases for V and 0 bases for J; bases not matched to a gene: 2. CDR3 DNA: TGTGCCAGCAGCTTAGCGGGAGGGAGCTCCTACGAGCAGTACTTC. It is translated as CASSLAGGSSYEQYF.

This clone showed up just a few times. The chain combines TRBV28 with TRBJ2-5; D remains ambiguous. Trimming cost V 3 bases and J 4 bases, with 3 bases left between them. Germline lookup yields CDR1 MDHEN and CDR2 SYDVKM. The CDR3 length is 11 residues. The CDR3 DNA sequence: TGTGCCAGCAGTTTGGGAGAGACCCAGTACTTC. Translating gives CASSLGETQYF.

This clone was seen repeatedly, ten times or more. This chain connects TRBV5-1 to TRBJ2-3; TRBD2 matches 8 bases. Germline lookup yields CDR1 SGHRS and CDR2 YFSETQ. This CDR3 has 15 residues. Unmatched junction bases numbered 9, after V lost 5 bases and J lost 4 bases. As DNA, the CDR3 is TGCGCCAGCAGTAGTAGCGGGATCCGCCCAGATACGCAGTATTTT. Translation gives CASSSSGIRPDTQYF.

This clone has ten or more counts. The chain employs TRBV28 and TRBJ1-2; possible D gene TRBD1, 5 bases. This CDR3 region has 14 residues. The V end was cut by 8 bases, the J end by 7 bases, with 20 bases between. Germline CDR1 is MDHEN and CDR2 is SYDVKM. CDR3 nucleotides: TGTGCCAGCTTTGGGTTACCAGGGAATCGTGGCTACACCTTC. Its protein product is CASFGLPGNRGYTF.

The table lists this clone with many counts. The rearrangement uses TRBV19 and TRBJ2-6, with 10 positions matching TRBD1. Germline assignment: CDR1 LNHDA and CDR2 SQIVND (reference sequence). This CDR3 has 16 amino acids. V lost 7 bases and J lost 3; bases outside the gene matches: 6. The CDR3: CASKRQGALGANVLTF. The CDR3 coding sequence is TGTGCCAGTAAGCGACAGGGGGCGCTTGGGGCCAACGTCCTGACTTTC.

This clone was counted many times. The CDR3 coding sequence is TGTGCCAGCAGCCCCCGGGGGTCACCGAACACTGAAGCTTTCTTT. It specifies CASSPRGSPNTEAFF. This chain connects TRBV13 to TRBJ1-1, with D perhaps TRBD1 (5 bases). Trimming removed 5 bases at V and 1 base at J, with 14 bases between. Germline CDR1 and CDR2: PRHDT and FYEKMQ (reference sequence). The CDR3 contains 15 residues.

The sample holds many counts of this clone. This rearrangement joins TRBV24-1 to TRBJ2-3, with 7 bases matching TRBD1. Losses at the gene ends were 4 bases for V and 4 bases for J; bases not matched to a gene: 4. The CDR3 loop spans 14 amino acids. Germline-derived CDR1 and CDR2 are KGHDR and SFDVKD. This CDR3 is CATSDSRGSDTQYF. The CDR3 DNA reads TGTGCCACCAGTGACAGCAGGGGGTCAGATACGCAGTATTTT.